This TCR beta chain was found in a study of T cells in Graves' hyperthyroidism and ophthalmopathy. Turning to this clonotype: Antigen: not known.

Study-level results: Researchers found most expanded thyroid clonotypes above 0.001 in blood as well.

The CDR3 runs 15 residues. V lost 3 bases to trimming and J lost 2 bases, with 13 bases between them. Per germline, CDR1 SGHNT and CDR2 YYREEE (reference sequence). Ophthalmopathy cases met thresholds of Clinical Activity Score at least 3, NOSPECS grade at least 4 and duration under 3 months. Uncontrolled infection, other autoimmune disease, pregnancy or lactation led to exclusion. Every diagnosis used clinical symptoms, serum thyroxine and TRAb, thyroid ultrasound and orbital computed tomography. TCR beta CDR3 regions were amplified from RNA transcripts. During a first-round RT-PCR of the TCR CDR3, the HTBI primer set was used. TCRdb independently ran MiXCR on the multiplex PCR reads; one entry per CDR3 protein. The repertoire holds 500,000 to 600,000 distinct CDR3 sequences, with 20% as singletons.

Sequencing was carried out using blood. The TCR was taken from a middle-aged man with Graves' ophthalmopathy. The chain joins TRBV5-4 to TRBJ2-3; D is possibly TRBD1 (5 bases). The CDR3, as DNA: TGTGCCAGCAGCTCCTCGACAGTAACCACAGATACGCAGTATTTT. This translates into CASSSSTVTTDTQYF.